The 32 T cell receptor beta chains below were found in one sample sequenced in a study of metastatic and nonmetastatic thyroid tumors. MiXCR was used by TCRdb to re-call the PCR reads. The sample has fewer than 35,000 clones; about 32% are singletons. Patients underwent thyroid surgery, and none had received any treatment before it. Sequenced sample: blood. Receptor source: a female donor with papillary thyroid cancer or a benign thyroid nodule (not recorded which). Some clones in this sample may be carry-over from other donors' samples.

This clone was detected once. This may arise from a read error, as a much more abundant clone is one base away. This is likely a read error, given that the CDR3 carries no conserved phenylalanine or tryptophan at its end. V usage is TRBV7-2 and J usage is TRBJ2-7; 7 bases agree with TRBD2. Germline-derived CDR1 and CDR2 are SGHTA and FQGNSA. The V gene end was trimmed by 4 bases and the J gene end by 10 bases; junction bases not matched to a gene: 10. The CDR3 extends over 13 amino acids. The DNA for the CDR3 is TGTGCCAGCAGCTCTTGGGGGGAGGGCAATCAGTACCTC. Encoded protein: CASSSWGEGNQYL.

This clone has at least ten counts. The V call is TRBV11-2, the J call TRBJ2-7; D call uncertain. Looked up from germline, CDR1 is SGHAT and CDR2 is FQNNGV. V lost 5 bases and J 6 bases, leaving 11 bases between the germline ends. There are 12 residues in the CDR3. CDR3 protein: CASSPRWGEQYF. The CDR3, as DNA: TGTGCCAGCAGCCCAAGATGGGGCGAGCAGTACTTC.

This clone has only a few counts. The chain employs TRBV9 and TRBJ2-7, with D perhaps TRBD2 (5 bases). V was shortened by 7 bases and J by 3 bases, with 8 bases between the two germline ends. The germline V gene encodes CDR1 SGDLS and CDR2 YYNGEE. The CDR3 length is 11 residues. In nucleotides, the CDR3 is TGTGCCAGCGAGGAGGACTACGAGCAGTACTTC. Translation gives CASEEDYEQYF.

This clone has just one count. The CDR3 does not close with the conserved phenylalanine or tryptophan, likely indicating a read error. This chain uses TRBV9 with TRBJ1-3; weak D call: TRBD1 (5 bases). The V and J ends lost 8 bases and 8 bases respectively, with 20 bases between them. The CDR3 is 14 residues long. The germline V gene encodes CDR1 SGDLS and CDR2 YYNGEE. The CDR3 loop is CASTQDIGGDTIYI. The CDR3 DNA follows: TGTGCCAGTACCCAGGATATTGGGGGGGACACCATATATATT.

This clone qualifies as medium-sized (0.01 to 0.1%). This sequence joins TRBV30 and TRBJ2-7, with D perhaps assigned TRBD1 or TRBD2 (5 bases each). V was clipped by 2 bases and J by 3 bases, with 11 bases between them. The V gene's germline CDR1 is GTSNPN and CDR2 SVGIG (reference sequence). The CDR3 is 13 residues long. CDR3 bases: TGTGCCTGGAGTTCGGGACCCAGCTACGAGCAGTACTTC. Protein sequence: CAWSSGPSYEQYF. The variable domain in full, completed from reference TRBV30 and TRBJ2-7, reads SQTIHQWPATLVQPVGSPLSLECTVEGTSNPNLYWYRQAAGRGLQLLFYSVGIGQISSEVPQNLSASRPQDRQFILSSKKLLLSDSGFYLCAWSSGPSYEQYFGPGTRLTVT.

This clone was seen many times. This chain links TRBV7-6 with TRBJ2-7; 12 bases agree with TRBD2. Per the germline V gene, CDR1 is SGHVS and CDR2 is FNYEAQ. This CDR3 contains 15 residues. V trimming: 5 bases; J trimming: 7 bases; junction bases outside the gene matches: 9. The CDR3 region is CASSPPTSGSREQYF. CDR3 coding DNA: TGTGCCAGCAGCCCTCCGACTAGCGGGAGTCGGGAGCAGTACTTC.

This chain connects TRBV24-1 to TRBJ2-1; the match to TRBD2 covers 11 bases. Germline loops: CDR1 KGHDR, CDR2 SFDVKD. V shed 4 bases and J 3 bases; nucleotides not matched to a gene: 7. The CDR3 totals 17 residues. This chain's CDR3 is CATSDPTSGNRYNEQFF. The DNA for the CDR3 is TGTGCCACCAGTGACCCGACTAGCGGGAACCGCTACAATGAGCAGTTCTTC.

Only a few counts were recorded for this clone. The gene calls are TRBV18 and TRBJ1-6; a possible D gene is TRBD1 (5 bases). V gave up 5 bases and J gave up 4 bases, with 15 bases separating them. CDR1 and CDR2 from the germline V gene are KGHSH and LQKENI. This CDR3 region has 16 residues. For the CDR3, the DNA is TGTGCCAGCTCATCGGCCGGGACTGTTTATAATTCACCCCTCCACTTT. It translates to CASSSAGTVYNSPLHF.

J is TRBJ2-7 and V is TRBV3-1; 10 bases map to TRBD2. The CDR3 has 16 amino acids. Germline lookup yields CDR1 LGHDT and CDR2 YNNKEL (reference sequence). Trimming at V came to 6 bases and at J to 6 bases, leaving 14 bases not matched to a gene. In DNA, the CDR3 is TGTGCCAGCAGACCTCCCACTAGCGGGGAGGTTAGCGAGCAGTACTTC. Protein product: CASRPPTSGEVSEQYF.

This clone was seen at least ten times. CDR3: CASRDRNNSPLHF. In DNA form, the CDR3 reads TGTGCCAGTAGGGACAGGAATAATTCACCCCTCCACTTT. V usage is TRBV6-1 and J usage is TRBJ1-6; 8 nucleotides match TRBD1. Germline values: CDR1 MNHNS, CDR2 SASEGT. Unmatched junction bases numbered 3, after V lost 9 bases and J lost 5 bases. The CDR3 is made up of 13 amino acids.

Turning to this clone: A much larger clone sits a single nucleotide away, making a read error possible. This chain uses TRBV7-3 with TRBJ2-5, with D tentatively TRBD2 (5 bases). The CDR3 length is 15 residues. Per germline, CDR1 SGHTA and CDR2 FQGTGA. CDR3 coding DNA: TGTGCCAGCAGCTTACTCCTGGGGAGTCAAGAGACCAAGTACTTC. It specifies CASSLLLGSQETKYF.

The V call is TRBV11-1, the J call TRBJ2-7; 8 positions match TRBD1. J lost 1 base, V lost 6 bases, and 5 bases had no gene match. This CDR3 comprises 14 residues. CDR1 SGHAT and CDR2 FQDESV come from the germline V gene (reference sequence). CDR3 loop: CASSADRDSYEQYF. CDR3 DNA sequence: TGTGCCAGCAGTGCGGACAGGGATTCCTACGAGCAGTACTTC.

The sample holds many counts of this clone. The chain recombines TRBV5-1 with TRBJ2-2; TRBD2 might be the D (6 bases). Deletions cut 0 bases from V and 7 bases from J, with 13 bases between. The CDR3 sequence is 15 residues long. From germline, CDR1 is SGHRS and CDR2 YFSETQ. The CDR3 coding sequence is TGCGCCAGCAGCTTGGAATTGGGGAGGAACGGGGAGCTGTTTTTT. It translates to CASSLELGRNGELFF.

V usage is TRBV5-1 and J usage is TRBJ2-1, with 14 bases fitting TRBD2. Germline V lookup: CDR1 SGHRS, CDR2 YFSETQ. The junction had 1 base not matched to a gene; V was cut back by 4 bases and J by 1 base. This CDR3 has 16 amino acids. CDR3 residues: CASSGTSGGSYNEQFF. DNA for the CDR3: TGCGCCAGCAGCGGGACTAGCGGGGGTTCCTACAATGAGCAGTTCTTC. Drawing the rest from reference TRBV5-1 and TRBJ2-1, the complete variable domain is KAGVTQTPRYLIKTRGQQVTLSCSPISGHRSVSWYQQTPGQGLQFLFEYFSETQRNKGNFPGRFSGRQFSNSRSEMNVSTLELGDSALYLCASSGTSGGSYNEQFFGPGTRLTVL.

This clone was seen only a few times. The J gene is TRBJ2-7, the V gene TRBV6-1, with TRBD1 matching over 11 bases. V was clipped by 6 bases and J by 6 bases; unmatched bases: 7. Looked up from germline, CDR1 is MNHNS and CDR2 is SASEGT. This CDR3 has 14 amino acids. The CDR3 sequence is CASRWGQGGSEQYV. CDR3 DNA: TGTGCCAGCAGATGGGGACAGGGGGGCTCCGAGCAGTACGTC.

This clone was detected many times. CDR3 sequence: CASGNGAAGAFF. CDR3 nucleotides: TGCGCCAGCGGGAACGGGGCGGCTGGAGCTTTCTTT. The rearrangement links TRBV5-1 to TRBJ1-1, with a possible D match to TRBD1 (5 bases). V was cut by 7 bases and J by 10 bases, with 17 bases left in between. Germline lookup yields CDR1 SGHRS and CDR2 YFSETQ. This CDR3 spans 12 amino acids.

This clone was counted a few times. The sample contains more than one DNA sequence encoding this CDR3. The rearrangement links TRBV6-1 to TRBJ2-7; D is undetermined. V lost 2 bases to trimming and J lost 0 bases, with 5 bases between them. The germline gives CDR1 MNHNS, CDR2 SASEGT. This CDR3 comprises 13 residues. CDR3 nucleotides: TGTGCCAGCAGTGAATCAGCCTCCTACGAGCAGTACTTC. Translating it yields CASSESASYEQYF.

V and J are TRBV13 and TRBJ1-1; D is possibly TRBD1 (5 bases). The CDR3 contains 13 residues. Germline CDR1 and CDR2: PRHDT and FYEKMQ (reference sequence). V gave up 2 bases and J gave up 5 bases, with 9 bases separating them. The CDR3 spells CASSLKPGTEAFF. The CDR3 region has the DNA TGTGCCAGCAGCTTAAAGCCAGGGACTGAAGCTTTCTTT.

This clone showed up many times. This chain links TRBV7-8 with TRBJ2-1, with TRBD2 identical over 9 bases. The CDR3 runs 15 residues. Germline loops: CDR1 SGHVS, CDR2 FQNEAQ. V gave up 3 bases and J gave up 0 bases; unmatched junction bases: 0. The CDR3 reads CASSFSGSSYNEQFF. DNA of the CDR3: TGTGCCAGCAGCTTTAGCGGGAGCTCCTACAATGAGCAGTTCTTC.

CDR3 bases: TGTGCCTGGAGGGGGGAAGCGGGAGGGCCCCAGTACTTC. Translating it yields CAWRGEAGGPQYF. The rearrangement links TRBV30 to TRBJ2-5; 10 nucleotides agree with TRBD2. V gave up 3 bases and J gave up 9 bases; unmatched junction bases: 7. Germline CDR1 GTSNPN, CDR2 SVGIG (reference sequence). The CDR3 is made up of 13 amino acids.

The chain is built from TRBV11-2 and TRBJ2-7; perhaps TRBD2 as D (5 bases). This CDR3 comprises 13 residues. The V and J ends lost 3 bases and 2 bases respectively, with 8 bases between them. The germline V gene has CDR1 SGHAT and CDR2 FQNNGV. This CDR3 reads CASSLLGTYEQYF. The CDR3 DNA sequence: TGTGCCAGCAGCTTGCTCGGGACCTACGAGCAGTACTTC.

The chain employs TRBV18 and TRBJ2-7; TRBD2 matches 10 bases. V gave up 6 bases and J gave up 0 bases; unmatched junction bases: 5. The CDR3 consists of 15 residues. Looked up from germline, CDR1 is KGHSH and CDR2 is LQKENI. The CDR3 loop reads CASSPPSGSSYEQYF. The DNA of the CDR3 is TGTGCCAGCTCCCCTCCTAGCGGGAGCTCCTACGAGCAGTACTTC. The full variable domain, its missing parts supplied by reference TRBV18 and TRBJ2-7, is NAGVMQNPRHLVRRRGQEARLRCSPMKGHSHVYWYRQLPEEGLKFMVYLQKENIIDESGMPKERFSAEFPKEGPSILRIQQVVRGDSAAYFCASSPPSGSSYEQYFGPGTRLTVT.

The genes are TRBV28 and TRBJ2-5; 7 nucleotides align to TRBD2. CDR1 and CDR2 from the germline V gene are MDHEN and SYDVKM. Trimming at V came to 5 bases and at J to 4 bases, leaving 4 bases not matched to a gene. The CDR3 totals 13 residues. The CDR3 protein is CASSAGRGETQYF. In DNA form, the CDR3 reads TGTGCCAGCAGTGCAGGGAGGGGAGAGACCCAGTACTTC.

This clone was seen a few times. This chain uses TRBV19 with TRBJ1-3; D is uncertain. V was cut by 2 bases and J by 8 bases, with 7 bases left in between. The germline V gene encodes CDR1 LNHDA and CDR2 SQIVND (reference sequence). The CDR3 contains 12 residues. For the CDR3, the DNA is TGTGCCAGTAGTATAACCGGGTACACCATATATTTT. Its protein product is CASSITGYTIYF.

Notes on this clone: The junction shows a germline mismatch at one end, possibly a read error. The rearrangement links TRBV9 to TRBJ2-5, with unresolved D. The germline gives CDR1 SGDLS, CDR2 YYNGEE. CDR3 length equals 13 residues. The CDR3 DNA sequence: TGTGCCAGCATCGTAGGGTACCAAGAGACCCATTACTTC. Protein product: CASIVGYQETHYF.

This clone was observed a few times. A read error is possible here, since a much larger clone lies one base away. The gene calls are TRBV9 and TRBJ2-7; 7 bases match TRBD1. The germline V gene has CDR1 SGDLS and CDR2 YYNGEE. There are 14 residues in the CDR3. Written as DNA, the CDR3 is TGTGCCAGCAGCCCAGGACAGGTGGCCTACGGGCAGTACTTC. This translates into CASSPGQVAYGQYF. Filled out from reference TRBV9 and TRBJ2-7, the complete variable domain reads DSGVTQTPKHLITATGQRVTLRCSPRSGDLSVYWYQQSLDQGLQFLIQYYNGEERAKGNILERFSAQQFPDLHSELNLSSLELGDSALYFCASSPGQVAYGQYFGPGTRLTVT.

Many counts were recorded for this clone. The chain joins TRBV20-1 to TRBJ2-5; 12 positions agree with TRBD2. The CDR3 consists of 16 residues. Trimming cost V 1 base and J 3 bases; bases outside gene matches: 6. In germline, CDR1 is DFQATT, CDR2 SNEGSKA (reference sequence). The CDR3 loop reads CSARGLAGDMKETQYF. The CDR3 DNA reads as TGCAGTGCTAGAGGACTAGCGGGAGACATGAAAGAGACCCAGTACTTC.

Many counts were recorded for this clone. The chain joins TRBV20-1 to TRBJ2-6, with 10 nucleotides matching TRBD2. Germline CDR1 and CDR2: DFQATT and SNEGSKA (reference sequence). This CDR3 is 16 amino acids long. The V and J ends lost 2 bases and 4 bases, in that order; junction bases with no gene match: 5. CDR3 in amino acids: CSARLAGEAGANVLTF. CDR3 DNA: TGCAGTGCTAGACTAGCGGGAGAGGCCGGGGCCAACGTCCTGACTTTC.

The CDR3 DNA follows: TGCAGTGCTACAAGCGGGAGGAAATCCTACAATGAGCAGTTCTTC. Its protein is CSATSGRKSYNEQFF. V and J are TRBV20-1 and TRBJ2-1; 9 bases match TRBD2. Germline CDR1 DFQATT, CDR2 SNEGSKA (reference sequence). This CDR3 spans 15 amino acids. Losses at the gene ends were 4 bases for V and 1 base for J; bases not matched to a gene: 5.

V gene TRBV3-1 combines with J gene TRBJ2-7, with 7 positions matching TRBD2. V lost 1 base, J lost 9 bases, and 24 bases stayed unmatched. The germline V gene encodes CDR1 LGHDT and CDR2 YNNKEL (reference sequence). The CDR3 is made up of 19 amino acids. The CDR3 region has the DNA TGTGCCAGCAGCCAAGGTCTAGACTGGCTATCGGGAGGTTCGTCACGGCAGTACTTC. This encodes CASSQGLDWLSGGSSRQYF.

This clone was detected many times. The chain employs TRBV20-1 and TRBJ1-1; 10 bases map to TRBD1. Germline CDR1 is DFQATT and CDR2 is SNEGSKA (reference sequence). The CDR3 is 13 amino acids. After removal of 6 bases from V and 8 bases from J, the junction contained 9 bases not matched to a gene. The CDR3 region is CSAPRQGANEAFF. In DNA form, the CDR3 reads TGCAGTGCCCCTCGACAGGGGGCAAACGAAGCTTTCTTT.

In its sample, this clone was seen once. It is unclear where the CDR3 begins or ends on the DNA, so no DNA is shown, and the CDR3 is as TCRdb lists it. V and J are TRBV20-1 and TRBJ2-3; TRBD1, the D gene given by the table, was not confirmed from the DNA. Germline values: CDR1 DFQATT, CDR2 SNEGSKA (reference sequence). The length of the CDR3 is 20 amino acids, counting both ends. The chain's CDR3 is CSARGQGKYEQYFGPDTQYF.